This T cell receptor (beta chain) came from a study of OX40 agonist ivuxolimab in advanced cancers. Background for the entire study: Ivuxolimab was an agonistic, fully human IgG2 monoclonal antibody directed against OX40 (CD134), a costimulatory receptor. Intravenous ivuxolimab was administered to patients every 2 weeks at six dose levels: 0.01, 0.1, 0.3, 1.5, 3 and 10 mg/kg. Among the approximately 54 dose-escalation patients, around 19 had hepatocellular carcinoma, 15 or so melanoma, 9 renal cell carcinoma and 9 head and neck cancer. In the dose-escalation cohort, 82.7% of patients were male, and the mean age was approximately 60 years, with a range of about 23 to 90. Patients were allowed to have had prior anti-PD-1, anti-PD-L1 or anti-CTLA-4 therapy, and approximately 40% of the dose-escalation patients had been treated with checkpoint inhibitors. Partial responses occurred in three dose-escalation patients, of whom one had hepatocellular carcinoma and two had cutaneous melanoma. Peripheral TCRbeta sequencing was intended to test whether TCR sequence diversity was altered and clonal T-cell expansion was caused by ivuxolimab. The paper reports the monotherapy dose-escalation portion (N of about 56 patients) of the phase I ivuxolimab trial.

Patients with a history of autoimmune disease or receiving systemic immunosuppression were excluded from the trial. In every dose cohort, peripheral blood was drawn for TCR sequencing at baseline, cycle 4 day 1, and cycle 7 day 1. The samples were taken from a phase I, first-in-human, multicenter, open-label dose-escalation trial of ivuxolimab. Adults with locally advanced or metastatic melanoma, renal cell carcinoma, hepatocellular carcinoma or head and neck squamous cell carcinoma were enrolled in the trial. CD4+ and CD8+ T cells were sorted separately from peripheral blood before TCR sequencing. The investigation overall reported the following: After ivuxolimab, expanded clones were on average more numerous among CD8+ T cells than among CD4+ T cells. At doses from 0.1 to 3.0 mg/kg, clonal expansion was seen in both CD4+ and CD8+ blood T cells between baseline and week 6. Partial responders in the 0.1-3.0 mg/kg groups had among the lowest normalized peripheral clonal expansion, especially among CD8+ T cells. The antigen specificity of the clonally expanded peripheral T cells was not determined. Low levels of normalized T-cell clonal expansion were also seen in some patients who did not respond.

The CDR3 runs 13 amino acids, cysteine and phenylalanine included. Just CDR3 DNA is preserved here, 39 bases in frame from base 1. CDR1 and CDR2 are read off the germline V gene (reference sequence) as GTSNPN and SVGIG. V is reduced by 7 bases and J by 1 base, leaving a spacing of 8 bases between them. To sequence the TCRbeta CDR3 region, genomic DNA was isolated from the sorted cells. The immunoSEQ Assay was used to sequence the TCRbeta CDR3 regions. Not all clones reach the TCRdb copy of this immuneACCESS table, which keeps in-frame sequences only. Checked studies attribute under half of the gap to unresolved V genes and leave the rest unexplained. For this sample there are about 60,000 clones; 91% appear just once. The ten largest clonotypes hold around 1.8% of the sample. As to this clone: No cognate antigen has been identified for it. No much larger clone is present one base from it, and per-base qualities are unavailable.

The rearrangement combines TRBV30 with TRBJ1-6, with no confidently assigned D gene. This specimen was CD4+ or CD8+ T cells sorted from blood, taken in a trial of the OX40 agonist ivuxolimab. This clonotype originated in an adult with an advanced solid tumor such as melanoma, head and neck, liver or kidney cancer. The DNA is TGTGCCTTCCGGGCGTCCTATAATTCACCCCTCCACTTT. Its protein product is CAFRASYNSPLHF.